These T cell receptor beta chains were read from a single sample in a study of blood T cells in healthy people across ages. TCRdb redid the calling of the 5' RACE reads with MiXCR, one entry per CDR3 protein. The table includes 800,000 or so distinct CDR3 sequences, under 80% detected once. The source material was blood. These TCRs come from a man aged 25-45 years in good health. Each CDR3 is given with its conserved first and last residue. D genes are given only for firm matches. Rows may omit the clone size; those that give it use once, few, many or a size class.

CDR3: CASSLERGGRDTQYF; DNA: TGCGCCAGCAGCTTGGAGCGGGGGGGCAGAGATACGCAGTATTTT; size: .; V: TRBV5-1; J: TRBJ2-3; D: TRBD2
CDR3: CSAGTSGPSGANVLTF; DNA: TGCAGTGCAGGGACTAGCGGGCCTTCTGGGGCCAACGTCCTGACTTTC; size: .; V: TRBV20-1; J: TRBJ2-6; D: TRBD2
CDR3: CASSQEVRGQGEQFF; DNA: TGTGCCAGCAGCCAAGAGGTCCGGGGACAGGGTGAGCAGTTCTTC; size: few; V: TRBV3-1; J: TRBJ2-1; D: TRBD1
CDR3: CSVEGEQGASYEQYF; DNA: TGCAGCGTTGAAGGAGAACAGGGGGCCTCCTACGAGCAGTACTTC; size: few; V: TRBV29-1; J: TRBJ2-7; D: TRBD1
CDR3: CASSVLAEYNSPLHF; DNA: TGTGCCAGCAGTGTCCTAGCGGAGTATAATTCACCCCTCCACTTT; size: .; V: TRBV27; J: TRBJ1-6; D: .
CDR3: CASSQEPNNNEQFF; DNA: TGCGCCAGCAGCCAAGAACCTAACAACAATGAGCAGTTCTTC; size: few; V: TRBV4-1; J: TRBJ2-1; D: .
CDR3: CSVWGIGNTGELFF; DNA: TGCAGCGTTTGGGGGATCGGGAACACCGGGGAGCTGTTTTTT; size: .; V: TRBV29-1; J: TRBJ2-2; D: .
CDR3: CASSVGGGGALETQYF; DNA: TGTGCCAGCAGCGTAGGAGGCGGGGGGGCTTTGGAGACCCAGTACTTC; size: .; V: TRBV9; J: TRBJ2-5; D: TRBD2
CDR3: CASSLAGGSPLEQYF; DNA: TGTGCCAGCAGTCTCGCTGGAGGCTCCCCCTTGGAGCAGTACTTC; size: .; V: TRBV27; J: TRBJ2-7; D: .
CDR3: CASSQDRGEQYF; DNA: TGCGCCAGCAGCCAAGACAGGGGCGAGCAGTACTTC; size: few; V: TRBV4-1; J: TRBJ2-7; D: .
CDR3: CASGVGGGYTF; DNA: TGTGCCAGCGGTGTCGGGGGTGGCTACACCTTC; size: .; V: TRBV11-1; J: TRBJ1-2; D: .
CDR3: CASSYGPDTTGNNEQYF; DNA: TGTGCCAGCAGTTACGGGCCAGATACAACAGGGAACAACGAGCAGTACTTC; size: .; V: TRBV6-2/TRBV6-3; J: TRBJ2-7; D: .
CDR3: CASSLGEGQGNYGYTF; DNA: TGTGCCAGCAGCTTGGGCGAAGGGCAGGGAAACTATGGCTACACCTTC; size: .; V: TRBV5-6; J: TRBJ1-2; D: .
CDR3: CASSPLTDRNYGYTF; DNA: TGTGCCAGCAGCCCACTAACGGACAGAAACTATGGCTACACCTTC; size: .; V: TRBV13; J: TRBJ1-2; D: .
CDR3: CASSLGGSFTDTQYF; DNA: TGTGCCAGCAGCTTAGGAGGGTCTTTCACAGATACGCAGTATTTT; size: many; V: TRBV13; J: TRBJ2-3; D: .
CDR3: CSASPDKYNSPLHF; DNA: TGCAGTGCTAGCCCCGACAAATATAATTCACCCCTCCACTTT; size: .; V: TRBV20-1; J: TRBJ1-6; D: .
CDR3: CASSLAGLKDEQYF; DNA: TGTGCCAGCAGTTTAGCAGGGTTGAAAGACGAGCAGTACTTC; size: .; V: TRBV28; J: TRBJ2-7; D: .
CDR3: CAISPGTGDGYTF; DNA: TGTGCCATCAGCCCCGGGACAGGGGACGGCTACACCTTC; size: .; V: TRBV10-3; J: TRBJ1-2; D: TRBD1
CDR3: CASSFDRDSGYTF; DNA: TGTGCCAGCAGCTTCGACAGGGACTCCGGCTACACCTTC; size: .; V: TRBV5-6; J: TRBJ1-2; D: TRBD1
CDR3: CASSGRPGARDTQYF; DNA: TGTGCCAGCAGCGGTCGGCCGGGGGCCAGGGATACGCAGTATTTT; size: .; V: TRBV7-9; J: TRBJ2-3; D: .
CDR3: CASSYVRGYEQYF; DNA: TGTGCCAGCAGTTACGTTAGGGGATACGAGCAGTACTTC; size: few; V: TRBV6-5; J: TRBJ2-7; D: .
CDR3: CASSEQLERMETQYF; DNA: TGTGCCAGCAGTGAACAACTAGAAAGGATGGAGACCCAGTACTTC; size: .; V: TRBV6-1; J: TRBJ2-5; D: .
CDR3: CASRPHRDGHYEQYF; DNA: TGTGCCAGCAGACCCCACCGGGACGGACACTACGAGCAGTACTTC; size: once; V: TRBV28; J: TRBJ2-7; D: .
CDR3: CASSQDIVETQYF; DNA: TGCGCCAGCAGCCAAGATATAGTGGAGACCCAGTACTTC; size: .; V: TRBV4-3; J: TRBJ2-5; D: .
CDR3: CASGRTRKETQYF; DNA: TGTGCCAGCGGACGGACGAGGAAAGAGACCCAGTACTTC; size: .; V: TRBV25-1; J: TRBJ2-5; D: .
CDR3: CASSLRLAGAGDTQYF; DNA: TGTGCCAGCAGCCTACGACTAGCGGGGGCAGGGGATACGCAGTATTTT; size: .; V: TRBV7-3; J: TRBJ2-3; D: TRBD2
CDR3: CAISENSGGQETQYF; DNA: TGTGCCATCAGTGAGAATTCGGGAGGTCAAGAGACCCAGTACTTC; size: .; V: TRBV10-3; J: TRBJ2-5; D: TRBD2
CDR3: CASASLWGYTF; DNA: TGTGCCAGCGCCTCTCTTTGGGGCTACACCTTC; size: .; V: TRBV6-2/TRBV6-3; J: TRBJ1-2; D: .
CDR3: CASSPVGNTEAFF; DNA: TGTGCCAGCTCACCAGTTGGGAACACTGAAGCTTTCTTT; size: few; V: TRBV18; J: TRBJ1-1; D: .
CDR3: CASSPGVDLGTQYF; DNA: TGCGCCAGCAGCCCGGGCGTGGACTTGGGGACCCAGTACTTC; size: .; V: TRBV5-1; J: TRBJ2-5; D: .
CDR3: CASSSALGTSSGANVLTF; DNA: TGTGCCAGCAGCTCAGCCCTGGGGACATCCTCTGGGGCCAACGTCCTGACTTTC; size: .; V: TRBV7-2; J: TRBJ2-6; D: .
CDR3: CASTSTEEQYF; DNA: TGTGCCAGCACTAGTACCGAAGAGCAGTACTTC; size: .; V: TRBV25-1; J: TRBJ2-4; D: .
CDR3: CASSHEGLAGGIEQYF; DNA: TGTGCCAGCAGCCACGAGGGACTAGCGGGGGGGATCGAGCAGTACTTC; size: .; V: TRBV4-2; J: TRBJ2-7; D: TRBD2
CDR3: CASSLGRTGEHLTF; DNA: TGTGCCAGCAGCTTAGGGAGGACAGGAGAGCATCTCACCTTC; size: .; V: TRBV7-6; J: TRBJ1-2; D: TRBD1
CDR3: CATLKPESGDTQYF; DNA: TGTGCCACCCTCAAGCCCGAATCAGGCGATACGCAGTATTTT; size: .; V: TRBV10-3; J: TRBJ2-3; D: .
CDR3: CASSQVTGTASGANVLTF; DNA: TGTGCCAGCAGCCAAGTTACCGGGACAGCCTCTGGGGCCAACGTCCTGACTTTC; size: few; V: TRBV4-2; J: TRBJ2-6; D: TRBD1
CDR3: CASSSPGGWDTQYF; DNA: TGTGCCAGCAGCTCCCCAGGGGGCTGGGATACGCAGTATTTT; size: .; V: TRBV11-2; J: TRBJ2-3; D: TRBD1
CDR3: CASSLGLAPAGEQFF; DNA: TGCGCCAGCAGCTTGGGACTAGCTCCCGCGGGGGAGCAGTTCTTC; size: .; V: TRBV5-1; J: TRBJ2-1; D: TRBD2
CDR3: CASSPRGGRYNEQFF; DNA: TGTGCCAGCAGTCCTAGGGGGGGGCGCTACAATGAGCAGTTCTTC; size: .; V: TRBV12-3/TRBV12-4; J: TRBJ2-1; D: .
CDR3: CASSFPGQGSYEQYF; DNA: TGTGCCAGCAGCTTCCCGGGACAGGGGTCCTACGAGCAGTACTTC; size: few; V: TRBV7-9; J: TRBJ2-7; D: TRBD1
CDR3: CASSLSLQNNSPLHF; DNA: TGTGCCAGCAGTTTATCGTTACAGAACAATTCACCCCTCCACTTT; size: .; V: TRBV27; J: TRBJ1-6; D: .
CDR3: CASRYTSSGTDTQYF; DNA: TGTGCCAGCAGATATACTAGCTCTGGCACAGATACGCAGTATTTT; size: .; V: TRBV12-3/TRBV12-4; J: TRBJ2-3; D: .
CDR3: CARSREVGRIADTQYF; DNA: TGTGCCCGCAGCCGCGAGGTGGGAAGAATCGCAGATACGCAGTATTTT; size: once; V: TRBV7-2; J: TRBJ2-3; D: .
CDR3: CASTGGGSYHNEQFF; DNA: TGTGCCAGCACCGGGGGGGGCTCTTATCACAATGAGCAGTTCTTC; size: .; V: TRBV3-1; J: TRBJ2-1; D: TRBD2